This T cell receptor (beta chain) appears in the sequencing data of a study of T cells in Graves' hyperthyroidism and ophthalmopathy. The V and J ends lost 5 bases and 14 bases respectively, with 13 bases between them. This CDR3 spans 12 amino acids. Germline V gene lookup returns CDR1 MNHEY and CDR2 SMNVEV (reference sequence). RNA transcripts yielded amplified TCR beta CDR3 regions. With the HTBI primer set, the TCR CDR3 went through a first round of RT-PCR. From the multiplex PCR reads, TCRdb called clonotypes with MiXCR, one entry per CDR3 protein. The repertoire holds 660,000 or so distinct CDR3 sequences, with 20% as singletons. This clonotype was seen ten or more times.

The sequenced material came from blood. The chain uses TRBV27 and TRBJ1-6; D not certain. The receptor was derived from a man in his thirties or forties with Graves' ophthalmopathy. The CDR3 sequence: CASSTSPGALHF. The CDR3 DNA reads TGTGCCAGCAGTACCTCCCCGGGAGCCCTCCACTTT.